These 8 T cell receptor beta chains were sequenced from one sample in a study of blood T cells in healthy people across ages. Then a second PCR, running roughly 7 to 11 cycles, was carried out with a sample-barcoded 5' primer and a J-beta primer mix. TCRdb re-called the 5' RACE reads through MiXCR, storing one row per CDR3 protein. The sample includes hundreds of thousands of distinct CDR3 sequences, approximately 29% seen only once; the top ten take roughly 14%. The sample comprised blood. Receptor source: an elderly woman in good health.

This clonotype was counted between two and nine times. The gene calls are TRBV7-9 and TRBJ1-4; weak D call: TRBD1 (5 bases). The length of the CDR3 is 15 residues. Trimming stripped 1 base from V and 3 bases from J, with 9 bases between. CDR1 is SEHNR, CDR2 FQNEAQ, per germline (reference sequence). The CDR3 is CASSLVSGPNEKLFF. DNA for the CDR3: TGTGCCAGCAGCTTAGTCTCGGGACCTAATGAAAAACTGTTTTTT. The full variable domain, with the rest looked up from reference TRBV7-9 and TRBJ1-4, is DTGVSQNPRHKITKRGQNVTFRCDPISEHNRLYWYRQTLGQGPEFLTYFQNEAQLEKSRLLSDRFSAERPKGSFSTLEIQRTEQGDSAMYLCASSLVSGPNEKLFFGSGTQLSVL.

This clonotype has just a few counts. The CDR3 spells CAWSVGLRAKQYF. CDR3 coding DNA: TGTGCCTGGAGTGTAGGACTAAGAGCGAAACAGTACTTC. The V gene is TRBV30, the J gene TRBJ2-5; D may be TRBD2 (6 bases). Trimming stripped 0 bases from V and 11 bases from J, with 16 bases between. The CDR3 runs to 13 residues. From germline, CDR1 is GTSNPN and CDR2 SVGIG (reference sequence).

The rearrangement links TRBV7-2 to TRBJ1-2; the D gene is possibly TRBD1 (6 bases). The germline CDR1 and CDR2 sequences are SGHTA and FQGNSA. The CDR3 is 15 residues long. V gave up 5 bases and J gave up 8 bases, with 21 bases separating them. In nucleotides, the CDR3 is TGTGCCAGCAGCCTTATGAGGGGGATCCTCTACGGCTACACCTTC. It encodes CASSLMRGILYGYTF.

This clonotype was observed many times. The gene calls are TRBV7-2 and TRBJ1-2, with 10 bases aligning to TRBD1. The germline V gene has CDR1 SGHTA and CDR2 FQGNSA. After removal of 0 bases from V and 7 bases from J, the junction contained 5 bases not matched to a gene. This CDR3 has 15 amino acids. The CDR3 spells CASSLAHRTGGGYTF. The CDR3 nucleotides read TGTGCCAGCAGCTTAGCGCATAGGACAGGGGGTGGCTACACCTTC.

This chain connects TRBV20-1 to TRBJ2-5; D is unresolved. Trimming took 1 base from V and 4 from J, leaving 10 bases between them. The CDR3 covers 13 residues. The germline CDR1 and CDR2 sequences are DFQATT and SNEGSKA (reference sequence). CDR3 nucleotide sequence: TGCAGTGCTAGAGGACCCAGGCCAGAGACCCAGTACTTC. This encodes CSARGPRPETQYF.

This clonotype occurred a few times. This may stem from a read error, because a much larger clone lies one nucleotide away. The chain carries TRBV5-1 and TRBJ2-7, with TRBD2 matching over 8 bases. With V trimmed by 4 bases and J by 5 bases, 14 bases remained unmatched. The CDR3 has 16 residues. From germline, CDR1 is SGHRS and CDR2 YFSETQ. The CDR3 region is CASSLARGAGGHEQYF. In DNA, the CDR3 is TGCGCCAGCAGCCTCGCGAGGGGGGCGGGGGGCCACGAGCAGTACTTC. Drawing the rest from reference TRBV5-1 and TRBJ2-7, the complete variable domain is KAGVTQTPRYLIKTRGQQVTLSCSPISGHRSVSWYQQTPGQGLQFLFEYFSETQRNKGNFPGRFSGRQFSNSRSEMNVSTLELGDSALYLCASSLARGAGGHEQYFGPGTRLTVT.

The sample holds many counts of this clonotype. V and J are TRBV27 and TRBJ2-1; D tentatively reads TRBD1 or TRBD2 (7 bases each). Germline CDR1 MNHEY, CDR2 SMNVEV (reference sequence). Trimming pared 3 bases from V and 0 bases from J, leaving 15 bases between. The CDR3 is 17 residues long. The CDR3 coding sequence is TGTGCCAGCAGTTTCAGGGGGGGGGGGAGCTCCTACAATGAGCAGTTCTTC. Translation: CASSFRGGGSSYNEQFF.

This clonotype was counted at least ten times. The chain uses TRBV10-3 and TRBJ1-2; D is ambiguous. V was trimmed by 3 bases and J by 8 bases, leaving 7 bases between them. Germline CDR1 reads ENHRY; CDR2 reads SYGVKD. This CDR3 comprises 11 residues. The DNA for the CDR3 is TGTGCCATCAGTGAATTGGAGGGCTACACCTTC. This codes for CAISELEGYTF.